Following are 26 T cell receptor beta chains from one sample sequenced in a study of blood T cell repertoires in COVID-19. Measured with immunoSEQ multiplex PCR; TCRdb has only the in-frame clones, and not every one. Of about 150,000 clones listed, 75% to 90% are singletons. The sequenced sample consisted of peripheral blood. Receptor source: a woman between 55 and 75 years old with active or convalescent COVID-19.

The rearrangement joins TRBV6-5 to TRBJ1-1, with D perhaps matching TRBD1 (5 bases). This CDR3 comprises 16 residues. Germline CDR1 and CDR2: MNHEY and SVGAGI. Trimming cost V 1 base and J 6 bases, with 18 bases left between them. The CDR3 sequence is CASSYWQGGSGPEAFF. Here the CDR3 DNA reads TGTGCCAGCAGTTACTGGCAGGGAGGTTCTGGACCTGAAGCTTTCTTT.

This sequence joins TRBV4-1 and TRBJ2-1; TRBD2 aligns across 14 bases. Per the germline V gene, CDR1 is MGHRA and CDR2 is YSYEKL. This CDR3 has 20 residues. V lost 3 bases and J lost 1; bases outside the gene matches: 11. CDR3 sequence (DNA): TGCGCCAGCAGCCATCTCGGACTAGCGGGGGGCCCCTTATCCTACAATGAGCAGTTCTTC. Translating gives CASSHLGLAGGPLSYNEQFF.

The genes are TRBV7-6 and TRBJ2-1; TRBD1 agrees at 11 bases. Germline V CDR1 and CDR2: SGHVS, FNYEAQ. The CDR3 contains 16 residues. J was trimmed by 7 bases and V by 4 bases; bases with no gene match: 9. CDR3 region: CASSSTPGQGGNEQFF. The CDR3 nucleotides read TGTGCCAGCAGCTCGACGCCGGGACAGGGGGGAAATGAGCAGTTCTTC.

The chain uses TRBV19 and TRBJ2-1; D not resolved. CDR3 length: 16 residues. Germline CDR1 and CDR2: LNHDA and SQIVND (reference sequence). V was trimmed by 4 bases and J by 0 bases, leaving 13 bases between them. CDR3 loop: CASSKTVTSSYNEQFF. The CDR3 bases are TGTGCCAGTAGTAAAACAGTTACGAGCTCCTACAATGAGCAGTTCTTC. The variable domain in full, completed from reference TRBV19 and TRBJ2-1, reads DGGITQSPKYLFRKEGQNVTLSCEQNLNHDAMYWYRQDPGQGLRLIYYSQIVNDFQKGDIAEGYSVSREKKESFPLTVTSAQKNPTAFYLCASSKTVTSSYNEQFFGPGTRLTVL.

The chain combines TRBV5-1 with TRBJ1-2, with D maybe TRBD1 (5 bases). CDR1 is SGHRS and CDR2 is YFSETQ in the germline V gene. V lost 4 bases and J lost 6, with 7 bases in between. CDR3 length: 11 residues. The DNA for the CDR3 is TGCGCCAGCAGCGACAGCGATGGCTACACCTTC. This gives the protein CASSDSDGYTF.

The V call is TRBV3-1 (or the pseudogene TRBV3-2), the J call TRBJ1-1, with 7 bases fitting TRBD1. This CDR3 has 14 amino acids. CDR1 is LGHDT, CDR2 YNNKEL, per germline (reference sequence). V shed 5 bases, J shed 0 bases, and the junction held 3 bases outside the gene matches. The CDR3 DNA reads TGTGCCAGCAGCGCGGGACAGATGAACACTGAAGCTTTCTTT. This codes for CASSAGQMNTEAFF.

The chain recombines TRBV27 with TRBJ2-5; 11 bases fit TRBD2. Germline-derived CDR1 and CDR2 are MNHEY and SMNVEV (reference sequence). The CDR3 sequence is 13 residues long. Losses at the gene ends were 9 bases for V and 3 bases for J; bases not matched to a gene: 3. This chain's CDR3 is CARPGLAEETQYF. CDR3 in DNA: TGTGCCAGACCGGGACTAGCGGAAGAGACCCAGTACTTC.

The gene calls are TRBV15 and TRBJ1-2, with D hard to call. Trimming shortened V by 0 bases and J by 8 bases, and 10 bases separated the two germline ends. The CDR3 is 13 amino acids. Per the germline V gene, CDR1 is LNHNV and CDR2 is YYDKDF (reference sequence). The CDR3 loop is CATSRDLAAGYTF. The CDR3 nucleotides are TGTGCCACCAGCAGAGATTTGGCGGCGGGCTACACCTTC. Complete variable domain (other parts from reference TRBV15 and TRBJ1-2): DAMVIQNPRYQVTQFGKPVTLSCSQTLNHNVMYWYQQKSSQAPKLLFHYYDKDFNNEADTPDNFQSRRPNTSFCFLDIRSPGLGDTAMYLCATSRDLAAGYTFGSGTRLTVV.

This chain connects TRBV5-1 to TRBJ2-7; 7 nucleotides align to TRBD1. The CDR3 has 16 amino acids. V was clipped by 2 bases and J by 2 bases; unmatched bases: 10. Germline CDR1 and CDR2: SGHRS and YFSETQ. CDR3 sequence (DNA): TGCGCCAGCAGCTTTTCATGGGACAGTAGTACCTACGAGCAGTACTTC. Protein product: CASSFSWDSSTYEQYF.

V and J are TRBV4-1 and TRBJ2-2; 9 bases map to TRBD1. The junction had 6 bases not matched to a gene; V was cut back by 3 bases and J by 4 bases. CDR1 and CDR2 from the germline V gene are MGHRA and YSYEKL. The CDR3 loop spans 16 amino acids. The CDR3: CASSHPGQGFTGELFF. CDR3 nucleotide sequence: TGCGCCAGCAGCCATCCGGGACAGGGCTTCACCGGGGAGCTGTTTTTT.

This chain joins TRBV18 and TRBJ1-1, with TRBD1 matching 11 bases. The V segment lost 2 bases and the J segment 3 bases; nucleotides outside the gene matches: 2. There are 15 residues in the CDR3. Germline-derived CDR1 and CDR2 are KGHSH and LQKENI. In DNA form, the CDR3 reads TGTGCCAGCTCACCAAGGGGACAGGGGGACACTGAAGCTTTCTTT. It codes for CASSPRGQGDTEAFF.

This clone turned up a few times. The V and J genes are TRBV5-4 and TRBJ2-1, with a weak D call TRBD2 (5 bases). CDR1 and CDR2 (germline): SGHNT, YYREEE (reference sequence). The ends were cut back, 7 bases at V and 3 bases at J, with 14 bases in the middle. This CDR3 comprises 14 residues. The CDR3 nucleotides read TGTGCCAGCGACCTTCAAGGGAGCTACAATGAGCAGTTCTTC. Translating it yields CASDLQGSYNEQFF. The full variable domain, with the rest looked up from reference TRBV5-4 and TRBJ2-1, is ETGVTQSPTHLIKTRGQQVTLRCSSQSGHNTVSWYQQALGQGPQFIFQYYREEENGRGNFPPRFSGLQFPNYSSELNVNALELDDSALYLCASDLQGSYNEQFFGPGTRLTVL.

J is TRBJ2-7 and V is TRBV6-5, with a tentative D call TRBD2 (5 bases). Trimming removed 2 bases at V and 2 bases at J, with 10 bases between. The CDR3 consists of 14 residues. Germline V CDR1 and CDR2: MNHEY, SVGAGI. CDR3 residues: CASSYGRGAYEQYF. In DNA form, the CDR3 reads TGTGCCAGCAGTTACGGGAGAGGAGCCTACGAGCAGTACTTC.

The genes are TRBV7-9 and TRBJ2-2; 10 bases map to TRBD2. The germline CDR1 and CDR2 sequences are SEHNR and FQNEAQ (reference sequence). The CDR3 covers 14 residues. With V trimmed by 5 bases and J by 7 bases, 4 bases remained unmatched. The CDR3 DNA reads TGTGCCAGCAGCACTAGCGGGGTCGGCGGGGAGCTGTTTTTT. Its protein product is CASSTSGVGGELFF.

As DNA, the CDR3 is TGTGCTAGTGGGACACAGGGGTCTGCCTACAATGAGCAGTTCTTC. This translates into CASGTQGSAYNEQFF. The chain has TRBV12-5 and TRBJ2-1; 7 positions agree with TRBD1. This CDR3 region has 15 residues. The ends lost 6 bases at V and 2 bases at J; junction bases unmatched: 7. Germline V gene lookup returns CDR1 LGHNT and CDR2 FRNRAP. Full variable domain (rest looked up from reference TRBV12-5 and TRBJ2-1): DARVTQTPRHKVTEMGQEVTMRCQPILGHNTVFWYRQTMMQGLELLAYFRNRAPLDDSGMPKDRFSAEMPDATLATLKIQPSEPRDSAVYFCASGTQGSAYNEQFFGPGTRLTVL.

Written as DNA, the CDR3 is TGTGCCAGCAGCACGGACATTTCCCCCTATGGCTACACCTTC. Translation gives CASSTDISPYGYTF. The chain is built from TRBV5-4 and TRBJ1-2, with D perhaps matching TRBD1 (5 bases). CDR3 length: 14 residues. Looked up from germline, CDR1 is SGHNT and CDR2 is YYREEE (reference sequence). With 4 bases removed from V and 4 bases from J, the gap between germline ends came to 14 bases.

The chain uses TRBV18 and TRBJ2-7, with 10 nucleotides matching TRBD1. The CDR3 length is 15 residues. Germline V lookup: CDR1 KGHSH, CDR2 LQKENI. V lost 4 bases and J lost 4; bases outside the gene matches: 7. In DNA, the CDR3 is TGTGCCAGCTCACTAGGACAGGGGGAGATGTACGAGCAGTACTTC. Translated, it gives CASSLGQGEMYEQYF.

This rearrangement joins TRBV5-1 to TRBJ2-5; maybe TRBD2 (5 bases). V was cut by 0 bases and J by 5 bases, with 11 bases left in between. This CDR3 has 14 amino acids. Per germline, CDR1 SGHRS and CDR2 YFSETQ. The CDR3 is CASSLEGSPETQYF. DNA of the CDR3: TGCGCCAGCAGCTTGGAAGGGAGTCCGGAGACCCAGTACTTC.

Note on this clone: Other nucleotide sequences from this sample produce the same CDR3. The CDR3 spells CASSPGQGEKLFF. The CDR3 bases are TGTGCCAGCTCCCCTGGACAGGGAGAAAAACTGTTTTTT. J is TRBJ1-4 and V is TRBV18; 8 nucleotides align to TRBD1. This CDR3 contains 13 residues. The germline V gene encodes CDR1 KGHSH and CDR2 LQKENI. Trimming removed 6 bases from V and 8 bases from J; junction bases left unmatched: 5.

This rearrangement joins TRBV10-3 to TRBJ1-4, with 9 bases aligning to TRBD1. The CDR3 is 13 residues long. Trimming removed 7 bases from V and 6 bases from J; junction bases left unmatched: 3. Germline-derived CDR1 and CDR2 are ENHRY and SYGVKD. The chain's CDR3 is CAIKGDRDEKLFF. CDR3 nucleotide sequence: TGTGCCATCAAGGGGGACAGGGATGAAAAACTGTTTTTT.

This clone was picked up one time. This chain links TRBV6-5 with TRBJ2-7, with D possibly being TRBD1 (6 bases). The CDR3 extends over 15 amino acids. The V end was cut by 5 bases, the J end by 0 bases, with 14 bases between. Looked up from germline, CDR1 is MNHEY and CDR2 is SVGAGI. The CDR3 sequence is CASSNRVLGSYEQYF. Here the CDR3 DNA reads TGTGCCAGCAGTAACAGGGTACTGGGCTCCTACGAGCAGTACTTC.

The genes are TRBV28 and TRBJ2-2, with 7 bases matching TRBD1. CDR1 is MDHEN and CDR2 is SYDVKM in the germline V gene. The CDR3 extends over 16 amino acids. J was trimmed by 4 bases and V by 6 bases; bases with no gene match: 11. DNA for the CDR3: TGTGCCAGCAGCGCCCTGGCAGGGGGTCCCACCGGGGAGCTGTTTTTT. Residues: CASSALAGGPTGELFF.

DNA for the CDR3: TGTGCCAGCAGCTTCCCGGGGTTTTACACTGAAGCTTTCTTT. It is translated as CASSFPGFYTEAFF. V usage is TRBV7-2 and J usage is TRBJ1-1; D is ambiguous. Trimming stripped 3 bases from V and 3 bases from J, with 11 bases between. Per the germline V gene, CDR1 is SGHTA and CDR2 is FQGNSA. This CDR3 spans 14 amino acids.

The chain uses TRBV6-2 or TRBV6-3 and TRBJ1-2; 9 nucleotides agree with TRBD1. The CDR3 has 15 residues. Unmatched junction bases numbered 7, after V lost 5 bases and J lost 3 bases. Germline V gives CDR1 MNHEY, CDR2 SVGEGT. CDR3: CASSGPGQGHYGYTF. As DNA, the CDR3 is TGTGCCAGCAGTGGTCCGGGACAGGGACACTATGGCTACACCTTC.

The rearrangement links TRBV9 to TRBJ2-4, with a weak D call TRBD2 (6 bases). This CDR3 is 14 amino acids long. Trimming cost V 4 bases and J 9 bases, with 17 bases left between them. From germline, CDR1 is SGDLS and CDR2 YYNGEE. CDR3 nucleotides: TGTGCCAGCAGCCTCGGCATGGGGGGAAGCATTCAGTACTTC. It translates to CASSLGMGGSIQYF.

The rearrangement joins TRBV7-8 to TRBJ1-4; TRBD1 aligns across 8 bases. Germline CDR1 SGHVS, CDR2 FQNEAQ. This CDR3 is 14 amino acids long. The ends lost 7 bases at V and 10 bases at J; junction bases unmatched: 11. Here the CDR3 reads CASMTGARDGKLFF. CDR3 in DNA: TGTGCCAGCATGACAGGGGCGAGGGATGGAAAACTGTTTTTT. Full variable domain (outside the CDR3, taken from reference TRBV7-8 and TRBJ1-4): GAGVSQSPRYKVAKRGQDVALRCDPISGHVSLFWYQQALGQGPEFLTYFQNEAQLDKSGLPSDRFFAERPEGSVSTLKIQRTQQEDSAVYLCASMTGARDGKLFFGSGTQLSVL.